This TCR beta chain was recorded in a study of T cell repertoires in ileal Crohn's disease. Findings of the study overall: Endoscopic recurrence occurred in every patient whose clonality exceeded 26.8%. Clonal expansions were more frequent in active smokers than non-smokers at surgery.

Adults with ileal or ileocolonic Crohn's disease and an indication for resection were eligible. TCRdb keeps only in-frame clones here, not all; method: immunoSEQ multiplex PCR. Among more than 15,000 clones listed, 50% to 75% were seen once. V was pared by 1 base and J by 5 bases, with 8 bases of the junction left unmatched. The CDR3 has 15 residues. Looked up from germline, CDR1 is LGHNA and CDR2 is YSLEER. This clone was seen more than once but under ten times. Its cognate antigen is unknown. This sequence joins TRBV4-3 and TRBJ2-7; 7 bases line up with TRBD1. Sequencing was done on a sample of ileal tissue. The clonotype was recovered from an adult with Crohn's disease. The CDR3 coding sequence is TGCGCCAGCAGCCAAGGACAGGGTGAAGCCGACGAGCAGTACTTC. This translates into CASSQGQGEADEQYF.